The rows below give T cell receptor beta chains drawn from one sample of a study of post-analysis software for immune sequencing data. TCRdb reanalysed the PCR reads using MiXCR and keeps one entry per CDR3 protein. Of hundreds of thousands of distinct CDR3 sequences listed, 55% to 60% are singletons. Sequences were obtained from blood. The receptors originated from a girl aged 2 to 9 with multiple sclerosis. Each CDR3 is given with its conserved first and last residue. The order of the fields is CDR3 length, J gene, V gene, clone size, D gene, CDR3 protein, CDR3 DNA. A D gene is named only where the DNA matches it firmly. Part of the rows lack a size; the others show once, few, many or a class for expanded clones.

length: 15; J: TRBJ1-4; V: TRBV12-3/TRBV12-4; size: few; D: -; CDR3: CASTRGSVTNEKLFF; DNA: TGTGCCAGCACCCGGGGATCCGTGACTAATGAAAAACTGTTTTTT
length: 16; J: TRBJ2-5; V: TRBV7-2; size: -; D: TRBD2; CDR3: CASSSTSGGGQETQYF; DNA: TGTGCCAGCAGCTCAACTAGCGGGGGGGGTCAAGAGACCCAGTACTTC
length: 13; J: TRBJ2-5; V: TRBV2; size: -; D: TRBD2; CDR3: CASRRGGSETQYF; DNA: TGTGCCAGCAGACGCGGGGGGTCCGAGACCCAGTACTTC
length: 12; J: TRBJ2-3; V: TRBV6-6; size: once; D: -; CDR3: CASSPVRDTQYF; DNA: TGTGCCAGCAGTCCCGTCAGGGATACGCAGTATTTT
length: 14; J: TRBJ1-5; V: TRBV10-3; size: -; D: TRBD1; CDR3: CAISATGEDQPQHF; DNA: TGTGCCATCAGTGCGACAGGGGAGGATCAGCCCCAGCATTTT
length: 14; J: TRBJ1-2; V: TRBV7-2; size: -; D: TRBD1; CDR3: CASSPGTGGPGYTF; DNA: TGTGCCAGCAGCCCCGGGACAGGGGGACCGGGCTACACCTTC
length: 15; J: TRBJ1-5; V: TRBV10-3; size: few; D: -; CDR3: CAISRGQIPNQPQHF; DNA: TGTGCCATCAGTCGAGGACAAATCCCCAATCAGCCCCAGCATTTT
length: 19; J: TRBJ1-6; V: TRBV2; size: -; D: TRBD1; CDR3: CASRISGTGPSRGNSPLHF; DNA: TGTGCCAGCCGTATTTCCGGGACAGGGCCAAGCAGGGGGAATTCACCCCTCCACTTT
length: 13; J: TRBJ2-3; V: TRBV29-1; size: few; D: -; CDR3: CSVELRATDTQYF; DNA: TGCAGCGTTGAACTGAGGGCCACAGATACGCAGTATTTT
length: 13; J: TRBJ2-7; V: TRBV29-1; size: few; D: -; CDR3: CSASYRDCYEQYF; DNA: TGCAGCGCCTCTTACAGGGACTGCTACGAGCAGTACTTC
length: 15; J: TRBJ2-5; V: TRBV12-3/TRBV12-4; size: -; D: -; CDR3: CASSPLTSSQGTQYF; DNA: TGTGCCAGCAGTCCCTTGACTAGTTCCCAGGGGACCCAGTACTTC
length: 15; J: TRBJ2-5; V: TRBV11-2; size: few; D: -; CDR3: CASSLERLPGETQYF; DNA: TGTGCCAGCAGCTTAGAGAGGCTTCCGGGAGAGACCCAGTACTTC
length: 13; J: TRBJ2-5; V: TRBV20-1; size: -; D: -; CDR3: CSAPGPAQETQYF; DNA: TGCAGTGCCCCGGGGCCAGCCCAAGAGACCCAGTACTTC
length: 16; J: TRBJ2-5; V: TRBV7-2; size: -; D: TRBD2; CDR3: CASSLAGLAGVNEQYF; DNA: TGTGCCAGCAGCTTAGCTGGACTAGCGGGGGTTAATGAGCAGTACTTC
length: 15; J: TRBJ2-1; V: TRBV13; size: -; D: -; CDR3: CASRQGTSLGNEQFF; DNA: TGTGCCAGCAGACAAGGGACCTCCCTGGGGAATGAGCAGTTCTTC
length: 13; J: TRBJ1-2; V: TRBV29-1; size: -; D: TRBD1; CDR3: CSVDRGSSGGYTF; DNA: TGCAGCGTTGACAGGGGGAGCTCGGGTGGCTACACCTTC
length: 14; J: TRBJ2-1; V: TRBV6-5; size: once; D: -; CDR3: CASSYVAGNNEQFF; DNA: TGTGCCAGCAGTTACGTTGCTGGAAACAATGAGCAGTTCTTC
length: 12; J: TRBJ2-7; V: TRBV29-1; size: -; D: TRBD1; CDR3: CSAMTGGYEQYF; DNA: TGCAGCGCCATGACAGGGGGATACGAGCAGTACTTC
length: 20; J: TRBJ1-3; V: TRBV12-3/TRBV12-4; size: -; D: TRBD1; CDR3: CASSSLLSLGQGVSGNTIYF; DNA: TGTGCCAGCAGCTCCCTTTTGTCTCTGGGACAGGGGGTCTCTGGAAACACCATATATTTT
length: 13; J: TRBJ1-2; V: TRBV20-1; size: few; D: -; CDR3: CSASPVANYGYTF; DNA: TGCAGTGCTAGTCCAGTAGCTAACTATGGCTACACCTTC
length: 14; J: TRBJ2-1; V: TRBV20-1; size: -; D: TRBD2; CDR3: CSASTSGRGNEQFF; DNA: TGCAGTGCTTCGACTAGCGGGAGGGGAAATGAGCAGTTCTTC
length: 17; J: TRBJ2-1; V: TRBV20-1; size: once; D: -; CDR3: CSAAQSQGKWSGNEQFF; DNA: TGCAGTGCGGCGCAAAGCCAGGGAAAATGGTCCGGCAATGAGCAGTTCTTC
length: 11; J: TRBJ1-2; V: TRBV29-1; size: -; D: -; CDR3: CSVVGQGGYTF; DNA: TGCAGCGTTGTAGGTCAGGGTGGCTACACCTTC
length: 15; J: TRBJ1-1; V: TRBV5-1; size: -; D: -; CDR3: CASSLGGQTYTEAFF; DNA: TGCGCCAGCAGCTTGGGTGGACAGACCTACACTGAAGCTTTCTTT
length: 16; J: TRBJ2-1; V: TRBV6-4; size: -; D: TRBD2; CDR3: CASSDSASGAFWEQFF; DNA: TGTGCCAGCAGTGACTCGGCTAGCGGGGCTTTTTGGGAGCAGTTCTTC
length: 12; J: TRBJ1-1; V: TRBV5-1; size: -; D: -; CDR3: CASSLGATEAFF; DNA: TGCGCCAGCAGCTTGGGCGCGACTGAAGCTTTCTTT
length: 14; J: TRBJ2-1; V: TRBV5-8; size: few; D: TRBD2; CDR3: CASGGGSSYNEQFF; DNA: TGTGCCAGCGGGGGGGGTAGCTCCTACAATGAGCAGTTCTTC
length: 15; J: TRBJ2-1; V: TRBV6-2/TRBV6-3; size: -; D: -; CDR3: CASTIGGMNRNEQFF; DNA: TGTGCCAGCACCATAGGGGGAATGAACAGGAATGAGCAGTTCTTC
length: 14; J: TRBJ1-4; V: TRBV13; size: few; D: -; CDR3: CASSPRRGGEKLFF; DNA: TGTGCCAGCAGCCCCCGGAGGGGGGGTGAAAAACTGTTTTTT
length: 15; J: TRBJ2-1; V: TRBV5-5; size: -; D: -; CDR3: CASDYGTPLLDEQFF; DNA: TGTGCCAGCGACTACGGGACCCCCCTCTTGGATGAGCAGTTCTTC
length: 15; J: TRBJ2-1; V: TRBV29-1; size: few; D: -; CDR3: CSVPHPVGGYNEQFF; DNA: TGCAGCGTCCCTCACCCGGTCGGAGGCTACAATGAGCAGTTCTTC
length: 14; J: TRBJ1-2; V: TRBV6-2/TRBV6-3; size: once; D: -; CDR3: CASSAGLLFYGYTF; DNA: TGTGCCAGCAGCGCGGGGCTCCTCTTCTATGGCTACACCTTC
length: 14; J: TRBJ1-2; V: TRBV20-1; size: -; D: -; CDR3: CSAKGAFTNYGYTF; DNA: TGCAGTGCTAAAGGAGCGTTTACTAACTATGGCTACACCTTC
length: 12; J: TRBJ2-3; V: TRBV5-1; size: -; D: -; CDR3: CASSLDAVDSYF; DNA: TGCGCCAGCAGCTTGGACGCCGTTGATTCGTATTTT
length: 11; J: TRBJ2-7; V: TRBV20-1; size: few; D: -; CDR3: CSARINYEQYF; DNA: TGCAGTGCTAGAATCAACTACGAGCAGTACTTC
length: 12; J: TRBJ2-3; V: TRBV20-1; size: few; D: -; CDR3: CSAGSRTDTQYF; DNA: TGCAGTGCGGGGTCTCGCACAGATACGCAGTATTTT
length: 12; J: TRBJ2-5; V: TRBV29-1; size: -; D: -; CDR3: CSVVETGETQYF; DNA: TGCAGCGTAGTAGAGACTGGAGAGACCCAGTACTTC
length: 18; J: TRBJ2-3; V: TRBV7-3; size: once; D: TRBD1; CDR3: CASSFRPTGTGGGDTQYF; DNA: TGTGCCAGCAGCTTTCGACCGACCGGGACAGGGGGCGGAGATACGCAGTATTTT
length: 14; J: TRBJ1-2; V: TRBV9; size: -; D: -; CDR3: CASSVLTGGRGYTF; DNA: TGTGCCAGCAGCGTTCTGACAGGTGGTCGAGGCTACACCTTC
length: 11; J: TRBJ2-1; V: TRBV20-1; size: -; D: -; CDR3: CSAPGRWGQFF; DNA: TGCAGTGCTCCCGGTAGATGGGGGCAGTTCTTC
length: 14; J: TRBJ2-1; V: TRBV6-4; size: once; D: TRBD2; CDR3: CATGSGDGHNEQFF; DNA: TGTGCCACCGGTAGCGGGGACGGACACAATGAGCAGTTCTTC
length: 12; J: TRBJ2-1; V: TRBV6-5; size: few; D: -; CDR3: CASSYGRGEQFF; DNA: TGTGCCAGCAGTTACGGGCGCGGCGAGCAGTTCTTC
length: 14; J: TRBJ2-7; V: TRBV7-9; size: -; D: TRBD2; CDR3: CASSLSPTSGEQYF; DNA: TGTGCCAGCAGCCTGTCCCCGACTAGCGGCGAGCAGTACTTC
length: 15; J: TRBJ2-5; V: TRBV2; size: -; D: TRBD2; CDR3: CASSELAGGPGEQYF; DNA: TGTGCCAGCAGTGAACTAGCGGGAGGGCCGGGGGAGCAGTACTTC
length: 16; J: TRBJ2-1; V: TRBV5-6; size: -; D: TRBD2; CDR3: CASSQGLAAAYNEQFF; DNA: TGTGCCAGCAGCCAGGGACTAGCGGCAGCCTACAATGAGCAGTTCTTC
length: 19; J: TRBJ2-5; V: TRBV6-4; size: -; D: TRBD2; CDR3: CASSSSPRLARAVYGTQYF; DNA: TGTGCCAGCAGTTCCTCCCCGAGACTAGCGCGAGCTGTATACGGGACCCAGTACTTC
length: 13; J: TRBJ1-2; V: TRBV5-1; size: -; D: -; CDR3: CASSLNRLDGYNF; DNA: TGCGCCAGCAGCTTGAACAGATTGGATGGCTACAACTTC
length: 15; J: TRBJ1-1; V: TRBV7-3; size: -; D: TRBD1; CDR3: CASSLTRQGDTEAFF; DNA: TGTGCCAGCAGCTTAACGCGACAGGGGGACACTGAAGCTTTCTTT
length: 12; J: TRBJ2-1; V: TRBV12-3/TRBV12-4; size: once; D: -; CDR3: CASRGTNNEQFF; DNA: TGTGCCAGCAGAGGTACGAACAATGAGCAGTTCTTC
length: 14; J: TRBJ2-2; V: TRBV20-1; size: -; D: TRBD2; CDR3: CSARTSGNTGELFF; DNA: TGCAGTGCTCGGACTAGCGGGAACACCGGGGAGCTGTTTTTT
length: 15; J: TRBJ2-1; V: TRBV20-1; size: many; D: -; CDR3: CSASILESSYNEQFF; DNA: TGCAGTGCCAGTATCCTCGAGAGCTCCTACAATGAGCAGTTCTTC
length: 14; J: TRBJ2-7; V: TRBV12-3/TRBV12-4; size: -; D: TRBD1; CDR3: CASRPGQGDYEQYF; DNA: TGTGCCAGCAGGCCGGGACAGGGTGACTACGAGCAGTACTTC
length: 12; J: TRBJ2-1; V: TRBV6-1; size: -; D: -; CDR3: CAVRLGVNEQFF; DNA: TGTGCCGTACGACTAGGGGTTAATGAGCAGTTCTTC
length: 14; J: TRBJ2-1; V: TRBV2; size: -; D: TRBD1; CDR3: CASSEGDRVYEQFF; DNA: TGTGCCAGCAGTGAAGGAGACAGGGTCTATGAGCAGTTCTTC
length: 14; J: TRBJ2-6; V: TRBV6-2/TRBV6-3; size: -; D: -; CDR3: CATLQSSGANVLTF; DNA: TGTGCCACCCTACAGAGCTCTGGGGCCAACGTCCTGACTTTC
length: 14; J: TRBJ1-2; V: TRBV29-1; size: few; D: -; CDR3: CSVDATANSYGYTF; DNA: TGCAGCGTTGATGCTACAGCGAATAGCTATGGCTACACCTTC
length: 16; J: TRBJ2-5; V: TRBV20-1; size: -; D: TRBD2; CDR3: CSASGLAGGPGETQYF; DNA: TGCAGTGCTAGCGGACTAGCGGGAGGGCCAGGAGAGACCCAGTACTTC
length: 16; J: TRBJ2-1; V: TRBV9; size: few; D: -; CDR3: CASSFRGADPYNEQFF; DNA: TGTGCCAGCAGCTTTCGCGGGGCGGATCCTTACAATGAGCAGTTCTTC
length: 15; J: TRBJ2-3; V: TRBV5-6; size: few; D: -; CDR3: CASSLGQISTDTQYF; DNA: TGTGCCAGCAGCTTGGGACAGATTAGCACAGATACGCAGTATTTT
length: 18; J: TRBJ2-1; V: TRBV10-3; size: few; D: -; CDR3: CAISESGSLTGSYNEQFF; DNA: TGTGCCATCAGTGAGTCGGGGTCACTAACGGGGAGCTACAATGAGCAGTTCTTC